The 17 T cell receptor beta chains below come from one sample, sequenced in a study of shared clonotypes between healthy human individuals. The protocol was immunoSEQ multiplex PCR, while the TCRdb copy is restricted to in-frame clones and leaves out a portion. The sample yields 2 million to 2.5 million clones, about 92% seen once. Sequencing input: naive CD4+ T cells from PBMCs. The sample's subset: CD45RA+ positively selected. Receptor source: a man aged 18-30 years in good health. Some clones in this sample may be carry-over from other donors' samples.

The rearrangement joins TRBV28 to TRBJ1-1, with D uncertain. Trimming stripped 6 bases from V and 0 bases from J, with 5 bases between. The CDR3 is 12 residues long. Germline values: CDR1 MDHEN, CDR2 SYDVKM. In DNA, the CDR3 is TGTGCCAGCAGGCATTTGAACACTGAAGCTTTCTTT. It encodes CASRHLNTEAFF.

Only one count was recorded for this clone. This chain connects TRBV4-2 to TRBJ2-3; TRBD2 matches 7 bases. The V gene end was trimmed by 1 base and the J gene end by 8 bases; junction bases not matched to a gene: 6. CDR3 size: 14 residues. CDR1 is LGHNA and CDR2 is YNFKEQ in the germline V gene. The CDR3 sequence: CASSQGGTSATQYF. CDR3 sequence (DNA): TGTGCCAGCAGCCAAGGGGGCACTAGCGCTACGCAGTATTTT.

This sequence joins TRBV7-6 and TRBJ2-7, with D hard to call. In germline, CDR1 is SGHVS, CDR2 FNYEAQ. The V gene lost 5 bases and the J gene lost 4 bases, with 15 bases spanning the gap. This CDR3 has 14 amino acids. CDR3: CASSPGLRNYEQYF. The CDR3 bases are TGTGCCAGCAGCCCTGGGCTACGAAATTACGAGCAGTACTTC. The variable domain in full, with the rest retrieved from reference TRBV7-6 and TRBJ2-7, is GAGVSQSPRYKVTKRGQDVALRCDPISGHVSLYWYRQALGQGPEFLTYFNYEAQQDKSGLPNDRFSAERPEGSISTLTIQRTEQRDSAMYRCASSPGLRNYEQYFGPGTRLTVT.

The rearrangement joins TRBV5-1 to TRBJ2-1; D possibly corresponds to TRBD1 (5 bases). CDR3 size: 14 residues. CDR1 SGHRS and CDR2 YFSETQ come from the germline V gene. The V and J ends lost 7 bases and 0 bases respectively, with 11 bases between them. CDR3 DNA: TGCGCCAGCGGCGTGGGGCACTCCTACAATGAGCAGTTCTTC. Translated, it gives CASGVGHSYNEQFF.

The V call is TRBV5-1, the J call TRBJ2-1; D gene uncertain. Trimming cost V 0 bases and J 15 bases, with 13 bases left between them. Germline V CDR1 and CDR2: SGHRS, YFSETQ. The CDR3 totals 12 residues. The CDR3 coding sequence is TGCGCCAGCAGCTTGGATCGTGGCAGGAGGTTCTTC. Its protein product is CASSLDRGRRFF.

This clone was recorded once. CDR3 DNA: TGTGCCAGCACCCCGGACCCGGGACAGGGCTTGATGGAGCAGTACTTC. Translated: CASTPDPGQGLMEQYF. The V and J genes are TRBV27 and TRBJ2-7; 9 bases agree with TRBD1. Losses at the gene ends were 7 bases for V and 7 bases for J; bases not matched to a gene: 17. CDR3 length equals 16 residues. Germline CDR1 and CDR2: MNHEY and SMNVEV (reference sequence).

This chain connects TRBV5-8 to TRBJ2-7; 9 positions match TRBD1. V was pared by 3 bases and J by 3 bases, with 7 bases of the junction left unmatched. The CDR3 extends over 15 amino acids. The germline V gene has CDR1 SGHTS and CDR2 YDEGEE. As DNA, the CDR3 is TGTGCCAGCAGCTCCTACCGACAGGGGGGCTACGAGCAGTACTTC. Amino acid sequence: CASSSYRQGGYEQYF.

This rearrangement joins TRBV30 to TRBJ2-3; 12 bases are shared with TRBD2. Germline lookup yields CDR1 GTSNPN and CDR2 SVGIG (reference sequence). CDR3 size: 17 residues. V was clipped by 1 base and J by 1 base; unmatched bases: 6. The CDR3 nucleotides are TGTGCCTGGAGTGCTAGCGGGAGGGCCCGCGGCACAGATACGCAGTATTTT. This codes for CAWSASGRARGTDTQYF.

In its sample, this clone was seen once. The V call is TRBV7-6, the J call TRBJ2-5, with TRBD2 matching 7 bases. The CDR3 has 18 residues. Per germline, CDR1 SGHVS and CDR2 FNYEAQ. V lost 0 bases, J lost 1 base, and 11 bases stayed unmatched. The CDR3 is CASSLASRSSGFQETQYF. The DNA for the CDR3 is TGTGCCAGCAGCTTAGCGTCTAGGTCTAGCGGATTCCAAGAGACCCAGTACTTC. Using reference TRBV7-6 and TRBJ2-5 for the parts outside the CDR3, the full variable domain is GAGVSQSPRYKVTKRGQDVALRCDPISGHVSLYWYRQALGQGPEFLTYFNYEAQQDKSGLPNDRFSAERPEGSISTLTIQRTEQRDSAMYRCASSLASRSSGFQETQYFGPGTRLLVL.

The chain has TRBV5-1 and TRBJ2-3; 10 bases fit TRBD2. Germline values: CDR1 SGHRS, CDR2 YFSETQ. The CDR3 extends over 18 amino acids. Germline trimming cut 6 bases from V and 6 bases from J; bases unmatched to any gene: 19. The CDR3, as DNA: TGCGCCAGCACCCCACGAGCTAGCGGGAGTTTTGTATATGATACGCAGTATTTT. It encodes CASTPRASGSFVYDTQYF.

The genes are TRBV7-2 and TRBJ2-1; unclear D gene. CDR1 and CDR2 (germline): SGHTA, FQGNSA. There are 12 residues in the CDR3. With 4 bases removed from V and 4 bases from J, the gap between germline ends came to 5 bases. The CDR3 loop reads CASSSRYNEQFF. CDR3 nucleotide sequence: TGTGCCAGCAGCTCAAGGTACAATGAGCAGTTCTTC.

The chain joins TRBV19 to TRBJ2-7, with D perhaps matching TRBD1 or TRBD2 (6 bases each). The CDR3 has 14 residues. Trimming took 4 bases from V and 2 from J, leaving 12 bases between them. Germline CDR1 reads LNHDA; CDR2 reads SQIVND (reference sequence). The DNA for the CDR3 is TGTGCCAGTAGTAGGGGGGACATCCCCTACGAGCAGTACTTC. This sequence encodes CASSRGDIPYEQYF.

The rearrangement uses TRBV12-5 and TRBJ2-5, with 7 positions matching TRBD1. Looked up from germline, CDR1 is LGHNT and CDR2 is FRNRAP. This CDR3 has 12 amino acids. The V segment lost 7 bases and the J segment 3 bases; nucleotides outside the gene matches: 2. As DNA, the CDR3 is TGTGCTAGTGTCGGGACAGAAGAGACCCAGTACTTC. Translated, it gives CASVGTEETQYF.

The chain uses TRBV7-9 and TRBJ2-4, with no clear D. V gave up 0 bases and J gave up 0 bases, with 9 bases separating them. The length of the CDR3 is 16 residues. Germline V gives CDR1 SEHNR, CDR2 FQNEAQ (reference sequence). The CDR3 reads CASSLAVGLAKNIQYF. CDR3 in DNA: TGTGCCAGCAGCTTAGCGGTAGGGTTAGCCAAAAACATTCAGTACTTC.

The chain joins TRBV28 to TRBJ2-3, with 7 nucleotides matching TRBD2. The length of the CDR3 is 14 residues. Trimming removed 7 bases from V and 5 bases from J; junction bases left unmatched: 9. In germline, CDR1 is MDHEN, CDR2 SYDVKM. The CDR3 DNA sequence: TGTGCCAGCACCCCCGGGACTACAAGAGATACGCAGTATTTT. It is translated as CASTPGTTRDTQYF.

This clone was observed a single time. Other DNA sequences from this sample encode an identical CDR3 as well. V usage is TRBV4-1 and J usage is TRBJ1-4; 7 bases fit TRBD1. The V and J ends lost 3 bases and 5 bases, in that order; junction bases with no gene match: 6. CDR3 size: 15 residues. Germline CDR1 and CDR2: MGHRA and YSYEKL. CDR3 region: CASSQVGTANEKLFF. The CDR3 coding sequence is TGCGCCAGCAGCCAGGTAGGGACAGCAAATGAAAAACTGTTTTTT.

This chain links TRBV15 with TRBJ1-4; D is perhaps TRBD1 (6 bases). V lost 5 bases to trimming and J lost 5 bases, with 15 bases between them. The CDR3 is 15 residues long. Germline CDR1 reads LNHNV; CDR2 reads YYDKDF (reference sequence). The CDR3 DNA reads as TGTGCCACCAGCGGCCAGACAGGCCAAAATGAAAAACTGTTTTTT. The encoded protein is CATSGQTGQNEKLFF.